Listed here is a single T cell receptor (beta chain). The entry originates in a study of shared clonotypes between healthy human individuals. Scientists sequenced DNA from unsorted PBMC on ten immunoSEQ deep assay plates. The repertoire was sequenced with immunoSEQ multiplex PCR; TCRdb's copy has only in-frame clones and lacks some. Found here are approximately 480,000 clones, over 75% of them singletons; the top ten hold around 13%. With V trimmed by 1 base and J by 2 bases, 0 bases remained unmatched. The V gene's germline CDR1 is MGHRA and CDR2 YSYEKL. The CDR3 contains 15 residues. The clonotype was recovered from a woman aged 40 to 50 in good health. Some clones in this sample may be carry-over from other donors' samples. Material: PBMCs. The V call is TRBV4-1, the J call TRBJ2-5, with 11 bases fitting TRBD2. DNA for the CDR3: TGCGCCAGCAGCCAAGGGACTAGCGGGCAAGAGACCCAGTACTTC. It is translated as CASSQGTSGQETQYF.